This T cell receptor (beta chain) stems from a study of cytomegalovirus exposure and HLA in healthy donors. Findings and limits, study-wide: Information on immune exposure was restricted to one variable (CMV serostatus).

The PCR contained 60 Vbeta and 13 Jbeta primers. The table came from immunoSEQ multiplex PCR; TCRdb's copy has only in-frame clones and leaves some out. The sample lists some 250,000 clones, 82% occurring once. The CDR3 consists of 14 residues. Germline trimming cut 5 bases from V and 5 bases from J; bases unmatched to any gene: 5. CDR1 is MGHDK and CDR2 is SYGVNS in the germline V gene. To note about this clone: Its specificity is unknown.

The rearrangement joins TRBV25-1 to TRBJ2-2; 7 bases are shared with TRBD1. The source material was PBMCs. The clonotype originates from a woman aged 35 to 49 in good health and CMV-seropositive. The chain's CDR3 is CASSRDRITGELFF. The CDR3 DNA reads TGTGCCAGCAGTAGGGACAGAATTACCGGGGAGCTGTTTTTT.